This is a list of T cell receptor beta chains from one sample in a study of cytomegalovirus exposure and HLA in healthy donors. Measured with immunoSEQ multiplex PCR; TCRdb has only the in-frame clones, and not every one. Of fewer than 250,000 clones listed, approximately 81% are singletons. Sequenced input: PBMCs. The source of these receptors is a man between 25 and 39 years old in good health and CMV-seronegative. Each CDR3 is given with its conserved first and last residue.

TRBV28 | CASSFGREMYEQYF
TRBV27 | CASSPTVNSPLHF
TRBV7-2 | CASSFSGLAGKETQYF
TRBV6-1 | CASSDGELPSTDTQYF
TRBV4-2 | CASSPRAAAGGPGTGELFF
TRBV2 | CASRPGLAGGTQYF
TRBV6-6 | CASTTGSGASVLTF
TRBV7-9 | CASTSPGHPNEQFF
TRBV6-1 | CASSKQGAVQEKLFF
TRBV7-6 | CASSSGDINTEAFF
TRBV7-2 | CASSPPQGNTEAFF
TRBV4-1 | CASSQVSSGQSDQPQHF
TRBV11-2 | CASSLVRSEYEQYF
TRBV10-3 | CAISVTPQREQYF
TRBV2 | CASSENVVLDYEQYF
TRBV9 | CASSVGLSYEQYF
TRBV7-3 | CASSTIPGYRSRGTGELFF
TRBV29-1 | CSVSKRGGGQDTQYF
TRBV14 | CASSHRQGSGQPQHF
TRBV11-1 | CASSYSGTGPSDTQYF
TRBV13 | CASSLLAGGPETQYF
TRBV21-1 | CASRSKKRATNEKLFF
TRBV7-9 | CASSLAGGGSPLHF
TRBV6-5 | CASSWTGGLDQPQHF
TRBV7-2 | CASSFSGGSSGEQYF
TRBV5-1 | CASSQTGDSRGTIYF
TRBV27 | CASSIIAGVNSGANVLTF
TRBV19 | CASSSQGYGMNTEAFF
TRBV5-1 | CASSLEGGASNEQYF
TRBV5-6 | CASSLGQVQGYTF
TRBV5-8 | CASSWQMNTEAFF
TRBV7-9 | CASSSIAGGNYNEQFF
TRBV7-2 | CASAAGLAGQETQYF
TRBV7-6 | CASSLDLAGTRQYF
TRBV7-6 | CASSPAGLSSGNTIYF